One and the same sample provided the 9 T cell receptor beta chains below, sequenced in a study of STAT5B mutations in CD4+ large granular lymphocyte leukemia. Repertoires were generated with immunoSEQ multiplex PCR, while TCRdb's copy carries only in-frame clones and drops some. Of around 29,000 clones listed, 60% to 85% are singletons. The specimen was CD4+ T cells from blood buffy coats. Source of these receptors: a human donor in good health.

The V gene is TRBV7-2, the J gene TRBJ1-5; TRBD1 agrees at 7 bases. V shed 5 bases, J shed 2 bases, and the junction held 9 bases outside the gene matches. Germline assignment: CDR1 SGHTA and CDR2 FQGNSA. The CDR3 has 16 amino acids. As DNA, the CDR3 is TGTGCCAGCAGCCCTCAAGGGGGCATAGGCAATCAGCCCCAGCATTTT. Its translation: CASSPQGGIGNQPQHF.

The V gene is TRBV30, the J gene TRBJ2-1; TRBD2 matches at 10 bases. This CDR3 comprises 15 residues. Trimming removed 0 bases from V and 9 bases from J; junction bases left unmatched: 8. Germline-derived CDR1 and CDR2 are GTSNPN and SVGIG (reference sequence). Here the CDR3 reads CAWSVALAGVGEQFF. In DNA form, the CDR3 reads TGTGCCTGGAGTGTGGCCCTAGCGGGAGTAGGTGAGCAGTTCTTC.

The CDR3 DNA sequence: TGTGCCTGGAGTGTGGGAGGTCAAGAGACCCAGTACTTC. Translated, it gives CAWSVGGQETQYF. The V call is TRBV30, the J call TRBJ2-5, with D possibly being TRBD2 (6 bases). V was pared by 0 bases and J by 2 bases, with 7 bases between. Germline lookup yields CDR1 GTSNPN and CDR2 SVGIG (reference sequence). This CDR3 comprises 13 residues.

The chain is built from TRBV28 and TRBJ1-2; D is ambiguous. The ends were cut back, 1 base at V and 8 bases at J, with 14 bases in the middle. This CDR3 has 14 amino acids. Germline CDR1 reads MDHEN; CDR2 reads SYDVKM. The CDR3 DNA reads as TGTGCCAGCAGTTTATACCGGGCCTTGGGGGGCTACACCTTC. Its translation: CASSLYRALGGYTF.

The V and J genes are TRBV6-1 and TRBJ2-1, with 12 bases that match TRBD2. With 10 bases clipped from V and 10 bases from J, the junction kept 5 bases outside the gene matches. The CDR3 runs 12 residues. CDR1 is MNHNS and CDR2 is SASEGT in the germline V gene. The CDR3 bases are TGTGCCACTTCTAGCGGGAGGGCCGAGCAGTTCTTC. Translated, it gives CATSSGRAEQFF.

Here the CDR3 DNA reads TGTGCCAGCAGCGTAGGAGTCCCTGGAAACACCATATATTTT. It translates to CASSVGVPGNTIYF. The chain is built from TRBV9 and TRBJ1-3; no clear D gene. This CDR3 is built from 14 residues. The ends were cut back, 0 bases at V and 2 bases at J, with 6 bases in the middle. The V gene's germline CDR1 is SGDLS and CDR2 YYNGEE. Full variable domain (outside the CDR3, taken from reference TRBV9 and TRBJ1-3): DSGVTQTPKHLITATGQRVTLRCSPRSGDLSVYWYQQSLDQGLQFLIQYYNGEERAKGNILERFSAQQFPDLHSELNLSSLELGDSALYFCASSVGVPGNTIYFGEGSWLTVV.

The rearrangement links TRBV2 to TRBJ1-5; maybe TRBD1 (6 bases). Between the trimmed V and J ends, which lost 4 bases and 3 bases, there was a span of 13 bases. CDR3 length: 15 amino acids. Germline lookup yields CDR1 SNHLY and CDR2 FYNNEI. CDR3 DNA: TGTGCCAGCAGTGGACAGGCCCAACTCAATCAGCCCCAGCATTTT. Its translation: CASSGQAQLNQPQHF.

The chain recombines TRBV28 with TRBJ1-5, with TRBD1 matching 12 bases. The junction had 10 bases not matched to a gene; V was cut back by 5 bases and J by 5 bases. CDR1 and CDR2 (germline): MDHEN, SYDVKM. The CDR3 is made up of 17 amino acids. In nucleotides, the CDR3 is TGTGCCAGCAGTCACGACCGGGACAGGGGGCTGTATCAGCCCCAGCATTTT. Amino acids: CASSHDRDRGLYQPQHF.

The V call is TRBV27, the J call TRBJ1-1, with D hard to call. V was pared by 4 bases and J by 2 bases, with 8 bases between. CDR3 length: 13 residues. Germline CDR1 is MNHEY and CDR2 is SMNVEV (reference sequence). CDR3 residues: CASSSPKNTEAFF. In nucleotides, the CDR3 is TGTGCCAGCAGTTCGCCGAAAAACACTGAAGCTTTCTTT.